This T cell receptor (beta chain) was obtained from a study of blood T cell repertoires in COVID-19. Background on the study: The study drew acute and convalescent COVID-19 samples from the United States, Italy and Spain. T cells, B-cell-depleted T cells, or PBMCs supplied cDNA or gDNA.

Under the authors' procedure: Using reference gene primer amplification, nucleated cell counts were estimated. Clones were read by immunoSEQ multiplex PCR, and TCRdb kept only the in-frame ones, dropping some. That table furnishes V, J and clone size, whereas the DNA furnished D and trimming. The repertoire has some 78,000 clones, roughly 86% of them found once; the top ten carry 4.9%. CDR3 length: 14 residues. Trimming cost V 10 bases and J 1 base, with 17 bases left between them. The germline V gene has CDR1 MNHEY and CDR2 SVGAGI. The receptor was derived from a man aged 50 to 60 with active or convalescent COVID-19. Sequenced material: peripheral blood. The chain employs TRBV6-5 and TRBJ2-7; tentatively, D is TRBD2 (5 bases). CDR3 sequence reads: CATRPGIQSYEQYV. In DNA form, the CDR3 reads TGTGCCACCCGCCCCGGGATTCAGTCCTACGAGCAGTACGTC.